This TCR beta chain originates from a study of CD8+ T cells in alopecia areata. Study outcomes and limitations: Many expanded lesional clones persisted during tofacitinib (in both scalp and blood). The study found TCR sharing across patients less clear than in mice, possibly for HLA reasons. Researchers report lesional scalp, most notably alopecia totalis/universalis, outstripped normal scalp in clonality.

Comments on this clone: Its antigen is not identified.

RNA was isolated and reverse transcribed to cDNA, the sequencing template. The assay was immunoSEQ multiplex PCR, and TCRdb's table has in-frame clones only and misses some. The sample records approximately 170,000 clones, 50% to 60% being singletons. Treatment reported: oral pan-JAK inhibitor, 5-10 mg twice daily. Peripheral blood, together with lesional scalp punch biopsies, was collected from alopecia areata patients. Germline V gives CDR1 GTSNPN, CDR2 SVGIG (reference sequence). Between the trimmed V and J ends, which lost 8 bases and 3 bases, there was a span of 16 bases. CDR3 length: 13 residues.

The V call is TRBV30, the J call TRBJ1-2, with D perhaps TRBD1 (6 bases). This receptor was identified in a human donor with alopecia areata. The specimen comprised CD4+ T cells sorted from blood, sampled at week 4, from a patient treated with tofacitinib. CDR3 loop: CANGGGRYYGYTF. The DNA for the CDR3 is TGTGCCAATGGAGGGGGAAGGTACTATGGCTACACCTTC. The complete variable domain, with remaining parts taken from reference TRBV30 and TRBJ1-2, reads SQTIHQWPATLVQPVGSPLSLECTVEGTSNPNLYWYRQAAGRGLQLLFYSVGIGQISSEVPQNLSASRPQDRQFILSSKKLLLSDSGFYLCANGGGRYYGYTFGSGTRLTVV.